Given below is one TCR beta chain in context. Antigen specificity is unknown. One end of the junction fails to match germline, which may point to a read error. The sample originates from a study of T cells in narcolepsy. Study as a whole: Healthy controls were enrolled alongside patients with narcolepsy type 1 or type 2.

TCRdb's copy holds only in-frame clones and misses some; the assay was immunoSEQ multiplex PCR. The sample includes tens of thousands of clones, around 84% of them seen just once. The germline CDR1 and CDR2 sequences are SSHAT and FNYEAQ (reference sequence). The CDR3 contains 14 residues. Overall study findings and caveats: Autoreactive HCRT-specific and TRIB2-specific clonotypes were marked in same-patient CSF-versus-blood CD4+ comparisons. No autoreactive T cell clone sequences appeared in some memory CD4+ repertoires.

The sample was memory (CD45RA-) CD4+ T cells from blood. The chain links TRBV7-7 to TRBJ2-1, with 12 bases identical to TRBD2. This clonotype was sampled from a human donor in good health. The CDR3: CASSLGTSGNEQFF. Here the CDR3 DNA reads TGTGCTAGCAGCTTAGGGACTAGCGGGAATGAGCAGTTCTTC.